The 4 T cell receptor beta chains given below trace back to one sample, sequenced in a study of cytomegalovirus exposure and HLA in healthy donors. PCR employed 60 Vbeta and 13 Jbeta primers. Sequencing used immunoSEQ multiplex PCR; TCRdb keeps in-frame clones, though not all of them. The sample yields around 150,000 clones, nearly 80% seen once. The specimen sequenced was PBMCs. These receptors were obtained from a man aged 25 to 40 in good health and CMV-seronegative.

Only one count was recorded for this clone. This rearrangement joins TRBV4-3 to TRBJ1-5; D perhaps matches TRBD1 (5 bases). Germline V lookup: CDR1 LGHNA, CDR2 YSLEER. Trimming took 1 base from V and 5 from J, leaving 12 bases between them. The CDR3 covers 15 residues. CDR3 protein: CASSQVWEGYQPQHF. The CDR3 DNA is TGCGCCAGCAGCCAAGTGTGGGAGGGGTATCAGCCCCAGCATTTT.

CDR3 DNA sequence: TGTGCCAGCAGTGCGCGGACAGGGCACACTGAAGCTTTCTTT. Translating gives CASSARTGHTEAFF. V and J are TRBV6-5 and TRBJ1-1, with 8 bases lining up with TRBD1. This CDR3 is built from 14 residues. V lost 5 bases, J lost 3 bases, and 5 bases stayed unmatched. Germline CDR1 MNHEY, CDR2 SVGAGI.

J is TRBJ1-2 and V is TRBV7-9; TRBD1 might be the D (5 bases). The CDR3 runs to 16 residues. The germline V and J ends were trimmed by 5 bases and 0 bases, with 16 bases remaining between them. Germline V gene lookup returns CDR1 SEHNR and CDR2 FQNEAQ (reference sequence). In DNA form, the CDR3 reads TGTGCCAGCAGCCCTACCACCCAGGGAACTAACTATGGCTACACCTTC. Amino acids: CASSPTTQGTNYGYTF. The whole variable domain, filled in from reference TRBV7-9 and TRBJ1-2, reads DTGVSQNPRHKITKRGQNVTFRCDPISEHNRLYWYRQTLGQGPEFLTYFQNEAQLEKSRLLSDRFSAERPKGSFSTLEIQRTEQGDSAMYLCASSPTTQGTNYGYTFGSGTRLTVV.

The chain links TRBV11-2 to TRBJ2-3; 10 bases fit TRBD2. This CDR3 has 15 amino acids. CDR1 and CDR2 from the germline V gene are SGHAT and FQNNGV. V gave up 3 bases and J gave up 6 bases; unmatched junction bases: 6. The CDR3, as DNA: TGTGCCAGCAGCTTTGAGCGGGGGGGGTTGGATACGCAGTATTTT. This gives the protein CASSFERGGLDTQYF.